A selection of T cell receptor beta chains follows, all from one sample in a study of shared clonotypes between healthy human individuals. Repertoires were generated with immunoSEQ multiplex PCR, while TCRdb's copy carries only in-frame clones and drops some. The repertoire holds roughly 2 million clones, with approximately 95% as singletons. The specimen was naive CD4+ T cells sorted from blood. These receptors were taken from a man aged 18 to 30 in good health. Each CDR3 is given with its conserved first and last residue. Each record gives: CDR3 DNA, CDR3 protein, J gene, D gene, clone size, V gene. A D gene is named only where the DNA matches it firmly. Clone sizes are given selectively: once, few, many, or a class where the clone is expanded.

cdr3_nt: TGCGCCAGCAGCCTACAGAACACTGAAGCTTTCTTT
cdr3_aa: CASSLQNTEAFF
j_call: TRBJ1-1
d_call: .
clone_size: .
v_call: TRBV10-2

cdr3_nt: TGTGCCAGTAGTATTAAGAGGGACACTGAAGCTTTCTTT
cdr3_aa: CASSIKRDTEAFF
j_call: TRBJ1-1
d_call: .
clone_size: .
v_call: TRBV19

cdr3_nt: TGCGCCAGCAGCCTGCAGGGGCAGGGGGTTAACTACGAGCAGTACTTC
cdr3_aa: CASSLQGQGVNYEQYF
j_call: TRBJ2-7
d_call: TRBD1
clone_size: .
v_call: TRBV5-1

cdr3_nt: TGTGCCTGGAGCAAGCGGGGGGCGGCAGATACGCAGTATTTT
cdr3_aa: CAWSKRGAADTQYF
j_call: TRBJ2-3
d_call: TRBD2
clone_size: .
v_call: TRBV30

cdr3_nt: TGTGCCAGCACCCAGGACAGTGGGGCTAATCAGCCCCAGCATTTT
cdr3_aa: CASTQDSGANQPQHF
j_call: TRBJ1-5
d_call: .
clone_size: .
v_call: TRBV7-9

cdr3_nt: TGCGCCAGCAGTGGAGAAAAATTAGGTTCACCCCTCCACTTT
cdr3_aa: CASSGEKLGSPLHF
j_call: TRBJ1-6
d_call: .
clone_size: .
v_call: TRBV10-2

cdr3_nt: TGTGCCAGCTCACCACCGAACCGGGACTCGGAAGAGACCCAGTACTTC
cdr3_aa: CASSPPNRDSEETQYF
j_call: TRBJ2-5
d_call: .
clone_size: .
v_call: TRBV18

cdr3_nt: TGTGCCAGCAGCTTATGGGGACTAGCGGGGGACAATGAGCAGTTCTTC
cdr3_aa: CASSLWGLAGDNEQFF
j_call: TRBJ2-1
d_call: TRBD2
clone_size: .
v_call: TRBV7-2

cdr3_nt: TGTGCCACCGCCGGGACTAGCAACTCCTACGAGCAGTACTTC
cdr3_aa: CATAGTSNSYEQYF
j_call: TRBJ2-7
d_call: TRBD2
clone_size: .
v_call: TRBV7-8

cdr3_nt: TGTGCCAGCAGCGCATGGGACGGTGCAACTAATGAAAAACTGTTTTTT
cdr3_aa: CASSAWDGATNEKLFF
j_call: TRBJ1-4
d_call: .
clone_size: .
v_call: TRBV9

cdr3_nt: TGTGCCAGCAGTTCATTTAGCGGGAAGGCTGATACGCAGTATTTT
cdr3_aa: CASSSFSGKADTQYF
j_call: TRBJ2-3
d_call: TRBD2
clone_size: .
v_call: TRBV6-5

cdr3_nt: TGCAGCGCTAGTGGGGAAGAGACCCAATACTTC
cdr3_aa: CSASGEETQYF
j_call: TRBJ2-5
d_call: .
clone_size: .
v_call: TRBV29-1

cdr3_nt: TGTGCCAGCAGCTTGGTAGGGGGACTAGCCAAAAACATTCAGTACTTC
cdr3_aa: CASSLVGGLAKNIQYF
j_call: TRBJ2-4
d_call: .
clone_size: .
v_call: TRBV5-6

cdr3_nt: TGCAGTGCTAGTTGGCGGGGGGAGCTGTTTTTT
cdr3_aa: CSASWRGELFF
j_call: TRBJ2-2
d_call: .
clone_size: .
v_call: TRBV20-1

cdr3_nt: TGTGCCAGTAGTAAAAATAGACTGGAGAGCTCCTACAATGAGCAGTTCTTC
cdr3_aa: CASSKNRLESSYNEQFF
j_call: TRBJ2-1
d_call: .
clone_size: .
v_call: TRBV19

cdr3_nt: TGTGCCAGCAGCTTAGCCGGGACTAGTAATTTTGAGCAGTTCTTC
cdr3_aa: CASSLAGTSNFEQFF
j_call: TRBJ2-1
d_call: TRBD2
clone_size: .
v_call: TRBV11-2

cdr3_nt: TGTGCCAGCAGCCCCCAGGCGGCAACTAATGAAAAACTGTTTTTT
cdr3_aa: CASSPQAATNEKLFF
j_call: TRBJ1-4
d_call: .
clone_size: once
v_call: TRBV28

cdr3_nt: TGTGCCAGCAGCTTCGCCGCCAGGAAAGAGACCCAGTACTTC
cdr3_aa: CASSFAARKETQYF
j_call: TRBJ2-5
d_call: .
clone_size: .
v_call: TRBV7-8

cdr3_nt: TGCGCCAGCAGCTTGTTGCCCGGGACAGGGGGCTACGAGCAGTACTTC
cdr3_aa: CASSLLPGTGGYEQYF
j_call: TRBJ2-7
d_call: TRBD1
clone_size: .
v_call: TRBV5-1

cdr3_nt: TGTGCCAGCAGTGAAGCGCTCAGATATCCCTACGAGCAGTACTTC
cdr3_aa: CASSEALRYPYEQYF
j_call: TRBJ2-7
d_call: .
clone_size: once
v_call: TRBV6-1

cdr3_nt: TGTGCCAGCAGTGAAAAGGGGTCCGACTACAATGAGCAGTTCTTC
cdr3_aa: CASSEKGSDYNEQFF
j_call: TRBJ2-1
d_call: .
clone_size: .
v_call: TRBV6-1

cdr3_nt: TGTGCCACCTTAAAGCGGGGCCGCACAGATACGCAGTATTTT
cdr3_aa: CATLKRGRTDTQYF
j_call: TRBJ2-3
d_call: TRBD2
clone_size: once
v_call: TRBV19

cdr3_nt: TGTGCCAGCAGTTACTCCAATAGGGACACTGAAGCTTTCTTT
cdr3_aa: CASSYSNRDTEAFF
j_call: TRBJ1-1
d_call: .
clone_size: .
v_call: TRBV6-5

cdr3_nt: TGTGCCAGCAGCTTAGATGGGACGGGCTCCTACAATGAGCAGTTCTTC
cdr3_aa: CASSLDGTGSYNEQFF
j_call: TRBJ2-1
d_call: .
clone_size: .
v_call: TRBV7-2

cdr3_nt: TGCGCCAGCAGCTTCAAGGGGGATTCCTACGAGCAGTACTTC
cdr3_aa: CASSFKGDSYEQYF
j_call: TRBJ2-7
d_call: .
clone_size: .
v_call: TRBV5-1

cdr3_nt: TGTGCCAGCAGCCCCGGACAGGGACTACTTCTTAATGAAAAACTGTTTTTT
cdr3_aa: CASSPGQGLLLNEKLFF
j_call: TRBJ1-4
d_call: TRBD1
clone_size: .
v_call: TRBV28

cdr3_nt: TGTGCCACCAGCTCCGGGACAGGGAAGTCAGATACGCAGTATTTT
cdr3_aa: CATSSGTGKSDTQYF
j_call: TRBJ2-3
d_call: TRBD1
clone_size: .
v_call: TRBV15

cdr3_nt: TGCGCCAGCAGCTTGGCCAAGACTAGCGGGAGTCAAGAGACCCAGTACTTC
cdr3_aa: CASSLAKTSGSQETQYF
j_call: TRBJ2-5
d_call: TRBD2
clone_size: once
v_call: TRBV5-1

cdr3_nt: TGTGCCAGCAGCCTTTGGGACAGGGAAACTGAAGCTTTCTTT
cdr3_aa: CASSLWDRETEAFF
j_call: TRBJ1-1
d_call: TRBD1
clone_size: once
v_call: TRBV7-6

cdr3_nt: TGTGCCAGCTCACCGCGGACAGATGCCTCTAACTATGGCTACACCTTC
cdr3_aa: CASSPRTDASNYGYTF
j_call: TRBJ1-2
d_call: .
clone_size: .
v_call: TRBV18

cdr3_nt: TGTGCCAGCAGGCCGGGACTATACAAACCCTACGAGCAGTACTTC
cdr3_aa: CASRPGLYKPYEQYF
j_call: TRBJ2-7
d_call: TRBD2
clone_size: once
v_call: TRBV6-6

cdr3_nt: TGTGCCAGCAGCTCCAACTACGAGCAGTTCTTC
cdr3_aa: CASSSNYEQFF
j_call: TRBJ2-1
d_call: .
clone_size: .
v_call: TRBV7-8

cdr3_nt: TGCGCCAGCAGCTTGGAGGCGGGGAAGTCGGAGACCCAGTACTTC
cdr3_aa: CASSLEAGKSETQYF
j_call: TRBJ2-5
d_call: .
clone_size: .
v_call: TRBV5-1

cdr3_nt: TGTGCCAGCAGTTATATGGGCCGCCGGGGCTACACCTTC
cdr3_aa: CASSYMGRRGYTF
j_call: TRBJ1-2
d_call: .
clone_size: .
v_call: TRBV6-5

cdr3_nt: TGTGCCAGCAGTCCCGGGACAGGGGGCACTGAAGCTTTCTTT
cdr3_aa: CASSPGTGGTEAFF
j_call: TRBJ1-1
d_call: TRBD1
clone_size: .
v_call: TRBV27

cdr3_nt: TGCAGCGCCTCCGGATCGGACAGGGCATACGAGCAGTACTTC
cdr3_aa: CSASGSDRAYEQYF
j_call: TRBJ2-7
d_call: TRBD1
clone_size: .
v_call: TRBV29-1

cdr3_nt: TGTGCCATCAGACTCAACACTGAAGCTTTCTTT
cdr3_aa: CAIRLNTEAFF
j_call: TRBJ1-1
d_call: .
clone_size: .
v_call: TRBV10-3

cdr3_nt: TGTGCCAGCAGCCCCCGGGACAGGGGCCGGGAGACCCAGTACTTC
cdr3_aa: CASSPRDRGRETQYF
j_call: TRBJ2-5
d_call: TRBD1
clone_size: once
v_call: TRBV9

cdr3_nt: TGTGCCACTCATGGCCGGGCTAACATGAACACTGAAGCTTTCTTT
cdr3_aa: CATHGRANMNTEAFF
j_call: TRBJ1-1
d_call: .
clone_size: .
v_call: TRBV11-2

cdr3_nt: TGCAGCGTTGACCAAACAGGGGCGGCCGGGGAGCTGTTTTTT
cdr3_aa: CSVDQTGAAGELFF
j_call: TRBJ2-2
d_call: TRBD1
clone_size: .
v_call: TRBV29-1

cdr3_nt: TGTGCCAGCGAGGGACAACTCATCGATTTCTATGGCTACACCTTC
cdr3_aa: CASEGQLIDFYGYTF
j_call: TRBJ1-2
d_call: .
clone_size: .
v_call: TRBV7-2

cdr3_nt: TGTGCCAGTAGTATTGTCGCAAACTATGGCTACACCTTC
cdr3_aa: CASSIVANYGYTF
j_call: TRBJ1-2
d_call: .
clone_size: .
v_call: TRBV19

cdr3_nt: TGCGCCAGCAGCTTGGCTAGCGGGAGCACAGATACGCAGTATTTT
cdr3_aa: CASSLASGSTDTQYF
j_call: TRBJ2-3
d_call: TRBD2
clone_size: few
v_call: TRBV5-1

cdr3_nt: TGTGCCAGCAGCTCCCGAGGACGGAACACTGAAGCTTTCTTT
cdr3_aa: CASSSRGRNTEAFF
j_call: TRBJ1-1
d_call: .
clone_size: .
v_call: TRBV7-2

cdr3_nt: TGTGCCAGCAGCTTAGAGAGAGGGGGAGGCTATGGCTACACCTTC
cdr3_aa: CASSLERGGGYGYTF
j_call: TRBJ1-2
d_call: .
clone_size: .
v_call: TRBV11-2

cdr3_nt: TGTGCCAGCAGCTCGACAGAAAGGCCCCGCTACACCTTC
cdr3_aa: CASSSTERPRYTF
j_call: TRBJ1-2
d_call: .
clone_size: .
v_call: TRBV7-2

cdr3_nt: TGTGCCAGCAGTTACGACAGGGGGCTAGGTCAGCCCCAGCATTTT
cdr3_aa: CASSYDRGLGQPQHF
j_call: TRBJ1-5
d_call: TRBD1
clone_size: .
v_call: TRBV6-5

cdr3_nt: TGTGCCAGCAGTGGGGGTAGCGGGACCTACAATGAGCAGTTCTTC
cdr3_aa: CASSGGSGTYNEQFF
j_call: TRBJ2-1
d_call: TRBD2
clone_size: .
v_call: TRBV6-1

cdr3_nt: TGTGCCAGTGATGGACAGGGGGTCGGCGAGCAGTACTTC
cdr3_aa: CASDGQGVGEQYF
j_call: TRBJ2-7
d_call: TRBD1
clone_size: .
v_call: TRBV6-1

cdr3_nt: TGTGCCAGCAGCTTCGGTCAGGGAGAGACTGAAGCTTTCTTT
cdr3_aa: CASSFGQGETEAFF
j_call: TRBJ1-1
d_call: .
clone_size: .
v_call: TRBV7-2

cdr3_nt: TGTGCCTGCAGTACCCAGGCTGTCCACGAGCAGTACTTC
cdr3_aa: CACSTQAVHEQYF
j_call: TRBJ2-7
d_call: .
clone_size: .
v_call: TRBV30